This T cell receptor (beta chain) is from a study of blood T cells in healthy people across ages. Study-level findings and limits: Because sorting was not performed, PBMCs prevented conclusive naive versus antigen-experienced comparison. Naive CD4+ cell counts and diversity both ran higher in long-lived than in aged donors.

A second PCR of roughly 7 to 11 cycles used a sample-barcoded 5' primer and a J-beta primer mix. The template-switch adaptor was a 5' adaptor with 12 random nucleotides. It tagged each cDNA molecule. Each CDR3 protein gets one entry after TCRdb re-called the 5' RACE reads with MiXCR. In the table there are just over 800,000 distinct CDR3 sequences, 60% to 80% of which are singletons. Worth noting for this clonotype: Its specificity is not known.

The CDR3 sequence is 18 residues long. CDR1 and CDR2 from the germline V gene are MNHEY and SVGEGT. The draw of peripheral blood yielded approximately 11 milliliters from each donor. The clonotype comes from a man aged 30-40 years in good health. The rearrangement joins TRBV6-2 or TRBV6-3 to TRBJ2-1; 8 nucleotides match TRBD1. The tail of the sequence fits TRBJ2-7 better, so the J call may be wrong. The sample taken for sequencing was blood. The CDR3 DNA reads TGTGCCAGCAGTTACACGATAGGACAGGGAGAGTCCTACAATGAGCAGTACTTC. This translates into CASSYTIGQGESYNEQYF.